This record covers a single T cell receptor beta chain. In germline, CDR1 is SNHLY, CDR2 FYNNEI. V lost 3 bases, J lost 4 bases, and 1 base stayed unmatched. This CDR3 is 14 amino acids long. The record originates from a study of blood T cell repertoires in COVID-19. Whole-study context: Collection of acute and convalescent COVID-19 samples took place in the United States, Italy and Spain.

In the original analysis: Researchers report that nucleated cell counts were estimated from reference gene primer amplification. TCRdb keeps only in-frame clones here, not all; method: immunoSEQ multiplex PCR. That table is the source of V, J and clone size, and D and trimming were worked out from the DNA. The sample has around 49,000 clones, 65% to 90% seen once. Input material: peripheral blood. The chain joins TRBV2 to TRBJ2-5, with 11 bases aligning to TRBD2. This sequence originates from a woman aged 55-75 years with acute or convalescent COVID-19. The CDR3 is CASSDGTSGETQYF. The CDR3 DNA reads TGTGCCAGCAGTGACGGGACTAGCGGAGAGACCCAGTACTTC.